These 26 T cell receptor beta chains originate from one sample sequenced in a study of tumor-infiltrating lymphocytes in primary liver carcinoma. Bulk tissue was left unsorted, and RNA and DNA were co-extracted from roughly 20-30 mg of it. A constant-region primer primed TCR beta cDNA synthesis from roughly 510 ng of total RNA. Nested multiplex PCR, run for three rounds with slightly modified ARM-PCR, yielded TCR beta libraries. The first two PCR rounds, around 10 cycles each, used TRBV1-TRBV30 forward primers and a C-beta reverse primer. TCRdb processed the multiplex PCR reads anew with MiXCR; each CDR3 protein has one entry. The sample lists 100,000 to 120,000 distinct CDR3 sequences; roughly 80% were seen once. Specimen: liver tumor tissue from sampling region 3. Sample subset: tumor region T3, left-lateral pole. Every receptor here comes from a man aged 35 to 55 with primary liver carcinoma and hepatitis B virus infection.

The table lists this clonotype with many counts. At one end the junction does not follow the germline gene, possibly because of a read error. The chain is built from TRBV29-1 and TRBJ2-5; 8 bases fit TRBD1. The CDR3 extends over 13 amino acids. CDR1 and CDR2 from the germline V gene are SQVTM and ANQGSEA. DNA for the CDR3: TGCAGCGTTGATCCAGGGGGCGCGGAGACCCGGTACTTC. It yields the protein CSVDPGGAETRYF.

In the case of this clonotype: The CDR3 ends on some other residue instead of the conserved phenylalanine or tryptophan, so this is likely a read error. The chain carries TRBV29-1 and TRBJ2-7; 8 nucleotides match TRBD1. The CDR3 has 14 amino acids. Looked up from germline, CDR1 is SQVTM and CDR2 is ANQGSEA. This CDR3 is CSVRQGPNSYEQYL. CDR3 in DNA: TGCAGCGTTAGACAGGGGCCCAACTCCTATGAGCAGTACCTC.

About this clonotype: A junction end diverges from the germline sequence, so it may reflect a read error. This rearrangement joins TRBV11-2 to TRBJ1-5; unclear D gene. The CDR3 loop spans 13 amino acids. In germline, CDR1 is SGHAT, CDR2 FQNNGV. The DNA for the CDR3 is TGTGACAGCAGCCTGGACCACGATCAGCTCCAGCATTTT. This encodes CDSSLDHDQLQHF.

On this clonotype: Compared with germline, one end of the junction differs, possibly owing to a read error. The J gene is TRBJ2-1, the V gene TRBV4-1; D is tentatively TRBD1 or TRBD2 (5 bases each). CDR1 MGHRA and CDR2 YSYEKL come from the germline V gene. There are 10 residues in the CDR3. The CDR3 DNA reads as TGTGCCAGCAGCGTGGGACAGCAGTTCTTC. Its translation is CASSVGQQFF.

A note on this clonotype: At one of its ends the junction is not consistent with the germline gene, which may arise from a read error. The genes are TRBV11-1 and TRBJ2-3; D possibly corresponds to TRBD2 (5 bases). The germline V gene encodes CDR1 SGHAT and CDR2 FQDESV (reference sequence). This CDR3 contains 16 residues. CDR3 nucleotides: TGTGCAAGCAGCTTGCTCGTGGGAGAGCCCATAGATACGCAGTATTTT. This codes for CASSLLVGEPIDTQYF.

As regards this clonotype: Relative to the germline gene, one junction end is altered; a read error may explain this. The chain carries TRBV7-9 and TRBJ2-3; D unresolved. Germline V lookup: CDR1 SEHNR, CDR2 FQNEAQ (reference sequence). The CDR3 runs 15 residues. The CDR3 loop reads CACSLRRHGLDTQYF. Here the CDR3 DNA reads TGTGCCTGCAGCTTAAGGCGGCATGGATTAGATACGCAGTATTTT.

On this clonotype itself: At one end the junction does not follow the germline gene, possibly because of a read error. The rearrangement uses TRBV5-6 and TRBJ1-1; 7 positions match TRBD1. CDR1 is SGHDT, CDR2 YYEEEE, per germline. CDR3 length: 15 amino acids. In nucleotides, the CDR3 is TGTGCCAGTAGCCCAGGGGGTAAAGTGAACATTGAAGTTTTCTTT. It codes for CASSPGGKVNIEVFF.

A note on this clonotype: Relative to the germline gene, one junction end is altered; a read error may explain this. J is TRBJ1-6 and V is TRBV4-1; D is unresolved. The CDR3 sequence is 15 residues long. CDR1 is MGHRA, CDR2 YSYEKL, per germline. CDR3 sequence: CASSQDSTENSPLHF. CDR3 sequence (DNA): TGCGCCAGCAGCCAAGATAGCACAGAGAACTCACCCCTTCACTTT.

With respect to this clonotype: The CDR3 does not close with the conserved phenylalanine or tryptophan, likely indicating a read error. The chain has TRBV11-2 and TRBJ2-3, with D possibly being TRBD2 (6 bases). This CDR3 region has 15 residues. CDR1 and CDR2 (germline): SGHAT, FQNNGV. DNA of the CDR3: TGTGCAAGCAGCCCAGATTCGGGCGGGGCCGATACGCAGTATCTT. It encodes CASSPDSGGADTQYL.

On this clonotype itself: Possible read error: a much larger clone is one base away. This CDR3 reads CASSDGRQTHYF. The CDR3 DNA follows: TGTGCCAGCAGTGATGGGCGGCAGACCCATTACTTC. The chain is built from TRBV25-1 and TRBJ2-5; D is ambiguous. This CDR3 has 12 amino acids. Germline CDR1 is MGHDK and CDR2 is SYGVNS.

This clonotype has at least ten counts. The chain recombines TRBV5-1 with TRBJ2-5, with 10 bases that match TRBD2. The CDR3 length is 13 residues. The V gene's germline CDR1 is SGHRS and CDR2 YFSETQ. J was trimmed by 5 bases and V by 5 bases; bases with no gene match: 3. This CDR3 reads CASRGLALETQYF. The CDR3 region has the DNA TGCGCCAGCAGGGGACTAGCGTTGGAGACCCAGTACTTC.

The gene calls are TRBV6-5 and TRBJ1-2, with a tentative D call TRBD1 (5 bases). The germline CDR1 and CDR2 sequences are MNHEY and SVGAGI. The CDR3 sequence is 14 residues long. V gave up 8 bases and J gave up 8 bases, with 21 bases separating them. The CDR3: CASGPGTAESGYTF. CDR3 bases: TGTGCCAGCGGACCCGGGACGGCTGAGTCGGGCTACACCTTC.

As regards this clonotype: Since no conserved phenylalanine or tryptophan closes the CDR3, a read error is the likely cause. The CDR3 sequence: CASSRTGGNTEAFY. The CDR3 DNA follows: TGTGCTAGCAGTCGGACAGGGGGCAACACTGAAGCTTTCTAT. The chain has TRBV6-2 or TRBV6-3 and TRBJ1-1; 11 nucleotides line up with TRBD1. Looked up from germline, CDR1 is MNHEY and CDR2 is SVGEGT. CDR3 length equals 14 residues.

The chain carries TRBV6-6 and TRBJ2-2; TRBD2 is a possible D gene (5 bases). This CDR3 is built from 18 residues. The V end lost 2 bases, the J end lost 17 bases, and 33 bases lay between the germline ends. Germline V lookup: CDR1 MNHNY, CDR2 SVGAGI (reference sequence). CDR3 loop: CASSYPLRQGIATGEFFF. CDR3 nucleotide sequence: TGTGCCAGCAGTTACCCCCTGCGCCAAGGGATTGCCACTGGGGAGTTTTTTTTT.

V usage is TRBV5-5 and J usage is TRBJ1-1, with 7 positions matching TRBD1. Germline CDR1 and CDR2: SGHKS and YYEKEE (reference sequence). J was trimmed by 4 bases and V by 7 bases; bases with no gene match: 7. The CDR3 is 13 amino acids. CDR3 nucleotides: TGTGCCAGCGGCAAGACAGGGAGCACTGAAGCTTTCTTT. Amino acids: CASGKTGSTEAFF.

A remark on this clonotype: At one end, the junction sequence differs from germline, possibly due to a read error. The rearrangement joins TRBV29-1 to TRBJ2-2; TRBD2 matches 8 bases. Germline V gene data show CDR1 as SQVTM and CDR2 as ANQGSEA. The CDR3 is made up of 16 amino acids. CDR3 DNA sequence: TGCAGCGTCGCCGACGGGGGGGACTTGAACACCGGGGTGCTGTTTTTT. Its translation: CSVADGGDLNTGVLFF.

Notes on this clonotype: A junction end diverges from the germline sequence, so it may reflect a read error. The V gene is TRBV6-5, the J gene TRBJ2-1, with unresolved D. The CDR3 is 14 amino acids. Germline loops: CDR1 MNHEY, CDR2 SVGAGI. CDR3 nucleotide sequence: TGTGCCAGCAGTCCTATGAGCTCCTGCAATGAGCAGTTCTTC. It specifies CASSPMSSCNEQFF.

Of note for this clonotype: The junction differs from germline at one of its ends, possibly a read error. The chain joins TRBV4-1 to TRBJ1-2; D not certain. CDR1 is MGHRA, CDR2 YSYEKL, per germline. The CDR3 is made up of 16 amino acids. This CDR3 is CASNQVSTANLYDYTF. Here the CDR3 DNA reads TGCGCCAGCAACCAAGTCTCGACGGCGAACCTCTATGACTACACCTTC.

A word on this clonotype: One junction end disagrees with the germline gene, perhaps due to a read error. The chain has TRBV29-1 and TRBJ2-2; D tentatively fits TRBD1 or TRBD2 (5 bases each). This CDR3 comprises 11 residues. Germline V gene lookup returns CDR1 SQVTM and CDR2 ANQGSEA. The CDR3 is CSVRTRRELLF. The CDR3 DNA sequence: TGCAGCGTTCGGACACGCAGGGAGCTGTTATTT.

As for this clonotype: At one boundary the junction diverges from the germline segment, which might be a read error. The chain couples TRBV7-8 to TRBJ2-3; 14 bases fit TRBD2. Germline V gives CDR1 SGHVS, CDR2 FQNEAQ. The CDR3 length is 15 residues. For the CDR3, the DNA is TGTGCCAACAGCTTGGGACTAGCGGGAGAGAATACACAGTATTTT. Its translation is CANSLGLAGENTQYF.

In the case of this clonotype: Its ends do not fully match the called genes, so a read error is possible. The chain uses TRBV6-2 or TRBV6-3 and TRBJ1-2; the D gene is possibly TRBD1 (5 bases). CDR3 size: 12 residues. From germline, CDR1 is MNHEY and CDR2 SVGEGT. The CDR3 DNA reads TGTGCCAGCAATCCGAGACAGTATGGTTACACCTTC. The encoded protein is CASNPRQYGYTF.

The chain recombines TRBV6-2 or TRBV6-3 with TRBJ2-3, with TRBD2 identical over 7 bases. Germline V gives CDR1 MNHEY, CDR2 SVGEGT. J was trimmed by 11 bases and V by 4 bases; bases with no gene match: 9. This CDR3 region has 13 residues. DNA for the CDR3: TGTGCCAGCAGTTCGACACTAGCGAAGATGCAGTATTTT. It specifies CASSSTLAKMQYF.

The chain uses TRBV21-1 and TRBJ1-5. TRBV21-1 counts as a pseudogene. This CDR3 is 15 amino acids long. CDR3 in amino acids: CVSTQVGTACQPQHF. The CDR3 DNA follows: TGTGTCAGCACACAAGTGGGGACGGCGTGTCAGCCCCAGCATTTT.

Regarding this clonotype: Germline and junction disagree at one end, which may indicate a read error. The chain uses TRBV5-4 and TRBJ2-7; TRBD1 matches at 9 bases. Germline CDR1 and CDR2: SGHNT and YYREEE (reference sequence). The CDR3 spans 15 residues. The chain's CDR3 is CTSSPTGTGINEQYF. The CDR3 DNA is TGTACCAGCAGCCCAACGGGGACAGGGATCAACGAACAGTACTTC.

In this sample, this clonotype turned up many times. The chain links TRBV4-1 to TRBJ2-2; no definite D call. The CDR3 runs 15 residues. Germline V lookup: CDR1 MGHRA, CDR2 YSYEKL. Deletions cut 1 base from V and 5 bases from J, with 11 bases between. In DNA form, the CDR3 reads TGCGCCAGCAGCCAAGGGGCCGTAGTTACCGGGGAGCTGTTTTTT. This translates into CASSQGAVVTGELFF.

A word on this clonotype: This may come from a read error, since a much larger clone is one base off. The chain is built from TRBV28 and TRBJ1-3; TRBD1 agrees at 9 bases. The ends lost 4 bases at V and 6 bases at J; junction bases unmatched: 7. Germline CDR1 and CDR2: MDHEN and SYDVKM. The CDR3 consists of 15 residues. This CDR3 is CASSSTGGPVNTIYF. CDR3 sequence (DNA): TGTGCCAGCAGTTCGACAGGGGGTCCTGTAAACACCATATATTTT.